This TCR beta chain was retrieved from a study of cytomegalovirus exposure and HLA in healthy donors. Broader study findings: TCR beta V- and J-gene trimming was later associated with a missense DCLRE1C variant.

Germline lookup yields CDR1 SGHAT and CDR2 FQNNGV. The length of the CDR3 is 13 residues. With 3 bases removed from V and 4 bases from J, the gap between germline ends came to 10 bases. With 60 Vbeta and 13 Jbeta primers, the PCR was carried out. Generated by immunoSEQ multiplex PCR, the TCRdb table keeps only in-frame clones and is missing some. The repertoire has about 140,000 clones, roughly 80% of them found once; the top ten carry under 3%. This clone appeared a single time. Its matching antigen is unknown. The sequencing sample was made of PBMCs. The origin of this receptor is a female donor in good health and CMV-seronegative. The chain couples TRBV11-2 to TRBJ2-7; D unresolved. This chain's CDR3 is CASSFSLSYEQYF. The CDR3 DNA sequence: TGTGCCAGCAGCTTTAGTCTATCGTACGAGCAGTACTTC.